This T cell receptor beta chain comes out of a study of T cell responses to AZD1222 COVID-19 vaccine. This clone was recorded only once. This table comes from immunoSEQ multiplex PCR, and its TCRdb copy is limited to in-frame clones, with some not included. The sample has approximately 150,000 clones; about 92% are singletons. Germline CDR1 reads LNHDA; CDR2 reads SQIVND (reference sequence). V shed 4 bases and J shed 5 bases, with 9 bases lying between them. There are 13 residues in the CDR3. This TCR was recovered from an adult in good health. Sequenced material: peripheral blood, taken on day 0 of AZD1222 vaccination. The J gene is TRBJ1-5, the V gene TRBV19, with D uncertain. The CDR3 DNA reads TGTGCCAGTAGTAAACGGGAATATCAGCCCCAGCATTTT. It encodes CASSKREYQPQHF.